Listed below are T cell receptor beta chains from one sample, sequenced in a study of ipilimumab plus nivolumab after autologous stem cell transplantation. Sequencing was performed with immunoSEQ multiplex PCR; in TCRdb, only in-frame clones are kept and a portion is missing. The sample lists 10,000 or so clones; about 70% were seen once. The sequencing used PBMCs, collected in a trial of ipilimumab plus nivolumab as post-transplant consolidation. The receptor source for this set is a male donor with diffuse large B-cell lymphoma. Both conserved end residues are part of each CDR3. A D gene is named only where the DNA matches it firmly. Clone size appears in some rows only: once, few, many, or a class for an expanded clone.

J,D,size,V,CDR3,DNA
TRBJ1-5,TRBD1,.,TRBV27,CASRHGTGGGGNQPQHF,TGTGCCAGCAGGCACGGGACAGGGGGCGGAGGCAATCAGCCCCAGCATTTT
TRBJ2-7,.,.,TRBV18,CASSLAERYEQYF,TGTGCCAGCTCACTAGCGGAACGCTACGAGCAGTACTTC
TRBJ1-5,.,.,TRBV19,CASSGEVNYQPQHF,TGTGCCTCTAGCGGGGAGGTGAATTATCAGCCCCAGCATTTT
TRBJ2-3,TRBD2,many,TRBV13,CASSLLREAPDTQYF,TGTGCCAGCAGCTTATTGCGGGAGGCCCCAGATACGCAGTATTTT
TRBJ1-2,TRBD1,.,TRBV27,CASSFLGTGGGGYTF,TGTGCCAGCAGTTTTTTGGGGACAGGGGGCGGTGGCTACACCTTC
TRBJ2-1,TRBD2,.,TRBV5-6,CASSFLAGRYNEQFF,TGTGCCAGCAGCTTTCTAGCGGGACGCTACAATGAGCAGTTCTTC
TRBJ1-5,.,.,TRBV28,CASSLLVGGGQPQHF,TGTGCCAGCAGTTTGCTGGTAGGGGGAGGTCAGCCCCAGCATTTT
TRBJ2-1,TRBD2,many,TRBV27,CASRAAGGPPPANEQFF,TGTGCCAGCAGGGCAGCGGGAGGCCCCCCCCCTGCCAATGAGCAGTTCTTC
TRBJ2-5,.,.,TRBV7-8,CASSLSSSTPRETQYF,TGTGCCAGCAGCTTATCGAGTTCGACACCAAGGGAGACCCAGTACTTC
TRBJ2-3,TRBD2,.,TRBV5-1,CASSRTLAGSTDTQYF,TGCGCCAGCAGCCGCACCTTAGCGGGAAGCACAGATACGCAGTATTTT
TRBJ2-5,.,once,TRBV12-2,CASRLVPPAVGGPQYF,TGTGCAAGTCGCTTAGTCCCCCCGGCCGTGGGTGGACCCCAGTACTTC
TRBJ2-5,.,.,TRBV5-1,CASSLEFETQYF,TGCGCCAGCAGCTTGGAATTCGAGACCCAGTACTTC
TRBJ2-3,TRBD2,.,TRBV2,CASRREVGTDTQYF,TGTGCCAGCAGGCGGGAGGTGGGCACAGATACGCAGTATTTT
TRBJ2-7,.,.,TRBV7-9,CASSPWTKGEQYF,TGTGCCAGCAGCCCATGGACTAAGGGCGAGCAGTACTTC
TRBJ1-3,.,medium-sized,TRBV28,CASSLIVGGTSGNTIYF,TGTGCCAGCAGTTTAATTGTCGGGGGTACCTCTGGAAACACCATATATTTT
TRBJ2-2,.,.,TRBV5-1,CASRKSTGELFF,TGCGCCAGCAGAAAGAGCACCGGGGAGCTGTTTTTT
TRBJ2-7,TRBD1,.,TRBV11-2,CASSSNRGNYEQYF,TGTGCCAGCAGCTCTAACAGGGGTAACTACGAGCAGTACTTC
TRBJ1-1,.,medium-sized,TRBV7-9,CASSSGGGGRTEAFF,TGTGCCAGCAGCTCTGGAGGAGGGGGAAGGACTGAAGCTTTCTTT
TRBJ2-1,TRBD2,.,TRBV6-6,CASSSPGTSANEQFF,TGTGCCAGCAGCAGTCCCGGGACTAGCGCCAATGAGCAGTTCTTC
TRBJ2-3,.,once,TRBV9,CASSVGRGTTDTQYF,TGTGCCAGCAGCGTAGGTCGGGGAACCACAGATACGCAGTATTTT
TRBJ1-1,.,few,TRBV9,CASSVGDNTEAFF,TGTGCCAGCAGCGTGGGGGACAACACTGAAGCTTTCTTT
TRBJ2-2,.,.,TRBV30,CAWRDVRGELFF,TGTGCCTGGAGGGACGTTCGCGGGGAGCTGTTTTTT
TRBJ2-3,TRBD1,.,TRBV12-5,CASGYGQGGTDTQYF,TGTGCTAGTGGTTATGGACAGGGGGGCACAGATACGCAGTATTTT
TRBJ2-3,.,.,TRBV9,CASSEWETAFTDTQYF,TGTGCCAGCAGCGAGTGGGAGACGGCCTTCACAGATACGCAGTATTTT
TRBJ2-3,TRBD2,.,TRBV5-8,CASSRGLAGDTDTQYF,TGTGCCAGCAGCCGCGGACTAGCGGGGGATACAGATACGCAGTATTTT
TRBJ2-5,.,once,TRBV6-6,CASTDQYQETQYF,TGTGCCAGCACCGACCAGTACCAAGAGACCCAGTACTTC
TRBJ1-1,.,.,TRBV7-8,CASSLGILEGAFF,TGTGCCAGCAGCTTAGGAATCCTCGAGGGAGCTTTCTTT
TRBJ2-4,TRBD2,few,TRBV11-3,CASSFVSGTSGRENIQYF,TGTGCCAGCAGCTTCGTCTCCGGGACTAGCGGGAGGGAAAACATTCAGTACTTC
TRBJ2-3,.,.,TRBV14,CASSLRAVDTQYF,TGTGCCAGCAGCCTTAGGGCGGTAGATACGCAGTATTTT
TRBJ2-2,.,.,TRBV5-1,CASSSIEGGELFF,TGCGCCAGCAGCTCGATCGAGGGCGGGGAGCTGTTTTTT
TRBJ2-5,.,.,TRBV9,CASSNNPRGLQETQYF,TGTGCCAGCAGTAACAACCCCCGAGGACTCCAAGAGACCCAGTACTTC
TRBJ2-7,.,.,TRBV6-1,CASSDLLGANEQYF,TGTGCCAGCAGTGACCTTCTGGGGGCCAACGAGCAGTACTTC
TRBJ2-5,.,.,TRBV15,CATSRDFGGETQYF,TGTGCCACCAGCAGAGATTTTGGGGGAGAGACCCAGTACTTC
TRBJ2-3,.,few,TRBV27,CASSLGLAVTDTQYF,TGTGCCAGCAGTTTGGGCTTAGCGGTCACAGATACGCAGTATTTT
TRBJ1-5,TRBD1,.,TRBV30,CAWRETGAINQPQHF,TGTGCCTGGAGGGAGACAGGGGCGATCAATCAGCCCCAGCATTTT